This TCR beta chain was identified in a study of T cell changes during pregnancy in multiple sclerosis. Generated by immunoSEQ multiplex PCR, the TCRdb table keeps only in-frame clones and is missing some. The data show 65,000 to 80,000 clones, with about nine tenths seen just once and around 1.4% held by the top ten. The sequence came from a female donor with multiple sclerosis, enrolled in a pregnancy study. The source material was peripheral blood, sampled in the third trimester of pregnancy.

The CDR3 DNA follows: TGTGCCAGCAGCCCGGACAGGGGGTCAGATACGCAGTATTTT. Encoded protein: CASSPDRGSDTQYF. The chain uses TRBV7-9 and TRBJ2-3, with 10 bases matching TRBD1. The germline CDR1 and CDR2 sequences are SEHNR and FQNEAQ (reference sequence). This CDR3 comprises 14 residues. The V segment lost 5 bases and the J segment 4 bases; nucleotides outside the gene matches: 3.